This T cell receptor (beta chain) originates from a study of shared clonotypes between healthy human individuals. As for the study in general: Those who served as donors were two women and a few men between the ages of 18 and 49.

The CDR3 length is 13 residues. Trimming removed 0 bases from V and 5 bases from J, with 7 bases in between. In germline, CDR1 is MGHRA, CDR2 YSYEKL. Terminally differentiated effector memory CD45RA+ cells were left out of the naive CD8 fraction, which was CD45RO-negative and positively selected for CCR7. Those who donated, Caucasian adults without exception, all lived in Nashville, Tennessee. For this clone: Its target is not known.

Profiling relied on immunoSEQ multiplex PCR, and the TCRdb table lists in-frame clones only, not all of them. The sample consists of hundreds of thousands of clones, approximately 96% of them appearing once. Study-wide points: When compared with the clonotypes that were shared by all four sorted-subset donors, the non-shared clonotypes turned out to have lower generation probabilities.

The V gene is TRBV4-1, the J gene TRBJ2-5, with D hard to call. The receptor comes from a man between 25 and 39 years old in good health. The sample was naive CD8+ T cells sorted from blood. CDR3 sequence reads: CASSQDNGETQYF. Written as DNA, the CDR3 is TGCGCCAGCAGCCAAGATAATGGGGAGACCCAGTACTTC.